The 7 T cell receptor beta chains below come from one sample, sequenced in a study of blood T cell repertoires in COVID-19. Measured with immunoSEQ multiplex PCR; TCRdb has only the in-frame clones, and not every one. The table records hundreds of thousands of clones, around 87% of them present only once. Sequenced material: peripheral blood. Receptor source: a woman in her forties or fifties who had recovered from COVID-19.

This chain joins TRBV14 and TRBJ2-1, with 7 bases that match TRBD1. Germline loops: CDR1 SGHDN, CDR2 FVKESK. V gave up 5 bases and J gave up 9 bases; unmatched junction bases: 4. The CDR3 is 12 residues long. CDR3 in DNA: TGTGCCAGCAGCAAACAGGGGATTGAGCAGTTCTTC. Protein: CASSKQGIEQFF. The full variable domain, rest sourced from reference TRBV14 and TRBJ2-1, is EAGVTQFPSHSVIEKGQTVTLRCDPISGHDNLYWYRRVMGKEIKFLLHFVKESKQDESGMPNNRFLAERTGGTYSTLKVQPAELEDSGVYFCASSKQGIEQFFGPGTRLTVL.

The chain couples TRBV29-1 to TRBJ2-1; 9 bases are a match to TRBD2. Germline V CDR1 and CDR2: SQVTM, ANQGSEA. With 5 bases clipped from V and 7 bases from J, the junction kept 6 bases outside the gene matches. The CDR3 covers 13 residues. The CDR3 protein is CSVMGLAGNEQFF. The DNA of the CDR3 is TGCAGCGTTATGGGACTAGCCGGTAATGAGCAGTTCTTC.

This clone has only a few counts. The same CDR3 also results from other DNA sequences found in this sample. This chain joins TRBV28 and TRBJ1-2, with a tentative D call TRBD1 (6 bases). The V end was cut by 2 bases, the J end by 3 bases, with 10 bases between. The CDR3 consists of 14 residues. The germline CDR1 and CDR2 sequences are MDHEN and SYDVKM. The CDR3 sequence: CASSLPDRYYGYTF. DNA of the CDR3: TGTGCCAGCAGTTTACCCGACAGGTACTATGGCTACACCTTC.

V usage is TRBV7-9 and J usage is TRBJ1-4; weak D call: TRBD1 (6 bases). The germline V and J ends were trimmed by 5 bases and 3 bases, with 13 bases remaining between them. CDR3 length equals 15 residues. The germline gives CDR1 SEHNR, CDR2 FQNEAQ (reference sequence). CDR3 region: CASSPRQGPNEKLFF. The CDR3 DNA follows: TGTGCCAGCAGCCCCCGCCAGGGGCCTAATGAAAAACTGTTTTTT.

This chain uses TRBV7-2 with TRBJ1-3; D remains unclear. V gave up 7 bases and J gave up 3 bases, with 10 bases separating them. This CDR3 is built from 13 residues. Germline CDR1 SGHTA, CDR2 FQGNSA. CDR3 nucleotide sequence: TGTGCCAGCACCACGACACATGGAAACACCATATATTTT. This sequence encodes CASTTTHGNTIYF.

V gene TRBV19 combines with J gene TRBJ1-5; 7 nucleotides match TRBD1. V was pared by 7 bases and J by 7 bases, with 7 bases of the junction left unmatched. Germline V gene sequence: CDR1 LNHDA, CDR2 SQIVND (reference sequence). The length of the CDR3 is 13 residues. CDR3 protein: CASTYDRDQPQHF. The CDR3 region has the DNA TGTGCCAGTACCTACGACAGGGACCAGCCCCAGCATTTT.

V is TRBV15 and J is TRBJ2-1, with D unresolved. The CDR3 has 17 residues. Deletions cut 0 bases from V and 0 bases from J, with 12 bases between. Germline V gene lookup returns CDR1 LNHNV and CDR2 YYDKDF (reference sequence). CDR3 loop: CATSRDLAVSSYNEQFF. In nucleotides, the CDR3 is TGTGCCACCAGCAGAGATTTGGCGGTAAGCTCCTACAATGAGCAGTTCTTC. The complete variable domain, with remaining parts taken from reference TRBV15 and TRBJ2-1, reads DAMVIQNPRYQVTQFGKPVTLSCSQTLNHNVMYWYQQKSSQAPKLLFHYYDKDFNNEADTPDNFQSRRPNTSFCFLDIRSPGLGDTAMYLCATSRDLAVSSYNEQFFGPGTRLTVL.